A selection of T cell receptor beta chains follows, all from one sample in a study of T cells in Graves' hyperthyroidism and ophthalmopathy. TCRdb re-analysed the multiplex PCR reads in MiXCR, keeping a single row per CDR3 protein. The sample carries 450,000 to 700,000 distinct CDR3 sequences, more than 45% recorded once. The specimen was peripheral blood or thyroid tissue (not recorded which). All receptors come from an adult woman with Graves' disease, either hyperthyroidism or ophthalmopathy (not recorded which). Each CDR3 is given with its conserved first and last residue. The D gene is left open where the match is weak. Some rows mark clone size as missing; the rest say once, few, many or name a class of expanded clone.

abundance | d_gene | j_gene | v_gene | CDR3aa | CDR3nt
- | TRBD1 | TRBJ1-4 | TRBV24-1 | CATSDVGTGGIEKLFF | TGTGCCACCAGTGACGTCGGGACAGGGGGAATCGAAAAACTGTTTTTT
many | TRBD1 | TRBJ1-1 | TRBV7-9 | CASSPIGQGASNTEAFF | TGTGCCAGCAGCCCTATCGGACAGGGGGCCTCGAACACTGAAGCTTTCTTT
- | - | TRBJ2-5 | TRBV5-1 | CASRAGTQETQYF | TGCGCCAGCAGGGCGGGGACACAAGAGACCCAGTACTTC
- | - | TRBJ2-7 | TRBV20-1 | CSARGDAGRDEQYF | TGCAGTGCTAGAGGGGACGCGGGGAGAGACGAGCAGTACTTC
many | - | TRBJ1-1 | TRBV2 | CASSTGAGTEAFF | TGTGCCAGCAGTACCGGGGCGGGCACTGAAGCTTTCTTT
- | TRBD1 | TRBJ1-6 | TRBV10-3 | CAISLGQGGSPLHF | TGTGCCATCAGTCTGGGACAGGGGGGATCACCCCTCCACTTT
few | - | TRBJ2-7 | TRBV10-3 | CAIGVGVGEQYF | TGTGCCATCGGGGTTGGGGTTGGCGAGCAGTACTTC
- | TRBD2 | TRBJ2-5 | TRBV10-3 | CAISDHSSGQETQYF | TGTGCCATCAGTGACCATTCTAGCGGCCAAGAGACCCAGTACTTC
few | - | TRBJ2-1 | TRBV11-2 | CASRMGARAAYEQFF | TGTGCCAGCAGAATGGGGGCAAGAGCAGCTTATGAGCAGTTCTTC
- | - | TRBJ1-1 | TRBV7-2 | CASSSTGRVRNTEAFF | TGTGCCAGCAGCTCGACTGGACGAGTTCGGAACACTGAAGCTTTCTTT
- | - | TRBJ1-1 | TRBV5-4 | CASSLAGTTNTEAFF | TGTGCCAGCAGCTTGGCGGGAACCACGAACACTGAAGCTTTCTTT
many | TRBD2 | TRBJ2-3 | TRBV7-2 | CASSPGLAGVDTQYF | TGTGCCAGCAGCCCGGGACTAGCGGGAGTAGATACGCAGTATTTT
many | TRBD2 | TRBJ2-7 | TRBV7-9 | CASSDWTSGTYEQYF | TGTGCCAGCAGCGACTGGACTAGCGGAACCTACGAGCAGTACTTC
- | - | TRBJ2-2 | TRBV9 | CASSVTARGDTGELFF | TGTGCCAGCAGCGTCACAGCCAGGGGAGACACCGGGGAGCTGTTTTTT
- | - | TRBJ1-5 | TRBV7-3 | CASSFPPGHRHF | TGTGCCAGCAGCTTCCCTCCGGGACACAGGCATTTT
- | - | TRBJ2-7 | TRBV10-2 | CASKPGHLTYEQYF | TGCGCCAGTAAACCGGGACACCTTACCTACGAGCAGTACTTC
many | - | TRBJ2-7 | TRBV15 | CATSRAGSPYEQYF | TGTGCCACCAGCAGAGCGGGGTCTCCCTACGAGCAGTACTTC
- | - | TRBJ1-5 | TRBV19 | CASSMDRDQPQHF | TGTGCCAGTAGTATGGACAGAGATCAGCCCCAGCATTTT
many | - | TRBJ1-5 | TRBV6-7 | CASRPQGFEQPQHF | TGTGCCAGCAGGCCCCAGGGTTTTGAACAGCCCCAGCATTTT
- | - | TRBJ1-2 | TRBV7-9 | CASSQISLNYGYTF | TGCGCCAGCAGCCAGATCAGTCTTAACTATGGCTACACCTTC
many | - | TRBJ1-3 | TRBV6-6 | CASIATSGNTIYF | TGTGCCAGCATTGCGACCTCTGGAAACACCATATATTTT
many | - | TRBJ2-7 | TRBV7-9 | CASSQIYEQYF | TGTGCCAGCAGCCAGATCTACGAGCAGTACTTC
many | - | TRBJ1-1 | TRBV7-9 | CASSVGSPGNTEAFF | TGTGCCAGCAGCGTTGGAAGCCCGGGGAACACTGAAGCTTTCTTT
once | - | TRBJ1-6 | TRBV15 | CATLSYEQSNSPLHF | TGTGCCACCCTTTCCTACGAGCAGAGTAATTCACCCCTCCACTTT
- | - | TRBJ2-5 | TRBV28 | CASGRDTSYPEETQYF | TGTGCCAGCGGCCGGGACACGTCTTATCCCGAAGAGACCCAGTACTTC
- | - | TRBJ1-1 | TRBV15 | CATSTHGGLNTEAFF | TGTGCCACCAGCACCCATGGGGGTTTGAACACTGAAGCTTTCTTT
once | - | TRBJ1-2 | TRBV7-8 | CASSRTTNYGYTF | TGTGCCAGCAGCAGGACAACTAACTATGGCTACACCTTC
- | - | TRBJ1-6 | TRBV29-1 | CSVVWGGGSLHF | TGCAGCGTTGTCTGGGGTGGGGGATCCCTCCACTTT
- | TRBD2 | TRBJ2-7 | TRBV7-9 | CASSLSGASGYEQYF | TGTGCCAGCAGCCTTAGCGGGGCTAGCGGCTACGAGCAGTACTTC
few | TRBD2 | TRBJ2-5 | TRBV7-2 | CASSLGASGRAGETQYF | TGTGCCAGCAGCCTGGGGGCTAGCGGGAGGGCCGGAGAGACCCAGTACTTC
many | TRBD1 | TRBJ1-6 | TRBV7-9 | CASSFRDRNSPLHF | TGTGCCAGCAGCTTCCGGGACAGGAATTCACCCCTCCACTTT
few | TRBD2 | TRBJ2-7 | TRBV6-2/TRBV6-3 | CASSSPRQREGRYEQYF | TGTGCCAGCAGTTCCCCTCGACAGCGGGAGGGCCGGTACGAGCAGTACTTC
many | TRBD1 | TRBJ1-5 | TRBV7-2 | CASSSTGLGYQPQHF | TGTGCCAGCAGCTCGACAGGGTTGGGTTATCAGCCCCAGCATTTT
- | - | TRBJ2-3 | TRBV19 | CASSIVGDTQYF | TGTGCCAGTAGTATAGTTGGAGATACGCAGTATTTT
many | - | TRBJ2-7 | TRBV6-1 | CASATWQSSYEQYF | TGTGCCAGTGCGACGTGGCAGTCATCCTACGAGCAGTACTTC
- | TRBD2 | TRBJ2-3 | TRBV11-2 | CASSYGLAGVDTQYF | TGTGCCAGCAGCTACGGACTAGCGGGAGTAGATACGCAGTATTTT